These T cell receptor beta chains were read from a single sample in a study of blood T cell repertoires in COVID-19. Sequencing was performed with immunoSEQ multiplex PCR; in TCRdb, only in-frame clones are kept and a portion is missing. The sample includes about 110,000 clones, about 85% of them seen just once. The material sequenced was peripheral blood. Receptors originate from a human donor in a cohort sampled during active COVID-19. CDR3s include the opening cysteine and the closing phenylalanine or tryptophan. A D gene is named only where the DNA matches it firmly. Clone size is not always given. Where it is, it says once, few, many or a class for expanded clones.

size,J,V,D,length,DNA,CDR3
once,TRBJ2-5,TRBV18,-,14,TGTGCCAGCTCACCAACCGCGGGACAAGAGACCCAGTACTTC,CASSPTAGQETQYF
-,TRBJ2-5,TRBV5-4,TRBD2,16,TGTGCCAGCAGCTTACTAGCGGGGGGCCGACTAGAGACCCAGTACTTC,CASSLLAGGRLETQYF
-,TRBJ2-5,TRBV3-1/TRBV3-2,TRBD2,12,TGTGCCAGCATGGCGGGGGGGGAGACCCAGTACTTC,CASMAGGETQYF
-,TRBJ2-5,TRBV5-5,-,15,TGTGCCAGCAGCTTCCCAGGGTATTTGACAGAGACCCAGTACTTC,CASSFPGYLTETQYF
-,TRBJ2-3,TRBV11-2,-,16,TGTGCCAGCAGCTTAGATTCGGAGGAGGCGGCAGATACGCAGTATTTT,CASSLDSEEAADTQYF
-,TRBJ1-2,TRBV30,-,13,TGTGCCTGGAGTGGTGGCCCCAACTATGGCTACACCTTC,CAWSGGPNYGYTF
-,TRBJ2-7,TRBV5-5,-,15,TGTGCCAGCAGCTCAGGCCGGGACATCCCTAACGAGCAGTACTTC,CASSSGRDIPNEQYF
-,TRBJ2-1,TRBV13,TRBD1,14,TGTGCCAGCAGCAAACGGACAGGCCGAAGGGGACAGTTCTTC,CASSKRTGRRGQFF
-,TRBJ1-6,TRBV2,TRBD1,13,TGTGCCAGCAGTGGAGACAGGGGGATGCCCCTCCACTTT,CASSGDRGMPLHF
-,TRBJ1-6,TRBV6-2/TRBV6-3,-,14,TGTGCCAGCAGTTTGGAGGGAGATAATTCACCCCTCCACTTT,CASSLEGDNSPLHF
-,TRBJ2-7,TRBV27,TRBD1,19,TGTGCCAGCAGTTCACGACAGGGGTCTTACTTTCAGAGCTCCTACGAGCAGTACTTC,CASSSRQGSYFQSSYEQYF
-,TRBJ2-7,TRBV10-3,TRBD1,17,TGTGCCATCAGGCCGGGACAGGGGACGGGAAGCTCCTACGAGCAGTACTTC,CAIRPGQGTGSSYEQYF
-,TRBJ1-2,TRBV11-1,-,15,TGTGCCAGCAGCTTAGTCGCAGGGGCTAACTATGGCTACACCTTC,CASSLVAGANYGYTF
few,TRBJ1-3,TRBV29-1,-,13,TGCAGCGTTGCACAGCCCTCTGGAAACACCATATATTTT,CSVAQPSGNTIYF
-,TRBJ1-1,TRBV2,TRBD1,15,TGTGCCAGCAGTGAAATAAAGAGGGACAGGAGTGTAGCTTTCTTT,CASSEIKRDRSVAFF
few,TRBJ1-1,TRBV11-2,-,14,TGTGCCAGCAGCTTCTTCAGGGCCAACACTGAAGCTTTCTTT,CASSFFRANTEAFF
-,TRBJ2-3,TRBV6-5,-,15,TGTGCCAGCACTTGGAGGGCAGGGAAAAGAAGTACGCAGTATTTT,CASTWRAGKRSTQYF
-,TRBJ2-7,TRBV28,TRBD1,12,TGTGCCACCGGACAGGGGGCGGACGAGCAGTACTTC,CATGQGADEQYF
-,TRBJ2-5,TRBV9,-,18,TGTGCCAGCAGCAAGTCGGGGAGAGGTTCCCCAGGTCAAGAGACCCAGTACTTC,CASSKSGRGSPGQETQYF
-,TRBJ2-3,TRBV7-2,-,15,TGTGCCAGCAGCCTTACAGGCCTGTACACAGATACGCAGTATTTT,CASSLTGLYTDTQYF
-,TRBJ1-3,TRBV6-6,-,15,TGTGCCAGCACCCAGAGGGCCAACTCTGGAAACACCATATATTTT,CASTQRANSGNTIYF
-,TRBJ2-6,TRBV11-2,TRBD1,15,TGTGCCAGCAGCCCCCGACAGGGAAATCCCAACGTCCTGACTTTC,CASSPRQGNPNVLTF
-,TRBJ1-1,TRBV5-3,TRBD1,15,TGTGCCAGAAGAAACCCGGGACAGGACACATGTACGGCTTTCTTT,CARRNPGQDTCTAFF
-,TRBJ2-5,TRBV7-7,TRBD2,16,TGTGCTAGCAGCTTAGGCGGCGTCGCGGGAGTCGAGACCCAGTACTTC,CASSLGGVAGVETQYF
-,TRBJ2-7,TRBV24-1,TRBD1,16,TGTGCCACCAGTGATTTAGGGACAGGGCGGTCCTACGAGCAGTACTTC,CATSDLGTGRSYEQYF
-,TRBJ2-2,TRBV5-1,-,21,TGCGCCAGCAGCGCGCCCCTTCTAGGATCCGCCCTTGTGGGGAACACCGGGGAGCTGTTTTTT,CASSAPLLGSALVGNTGELFF
-,TRBJ1-1,TRBV19,-,14,TGTGCCAGTAGTGGTCGCGGGTATAACACTGAAGCTTTCTTT,CASSGRGYNTEAFF
-,TRBJ2-6,TRBV4-2,TRBD1,19,TGTGCCAGCAGCCAAGAAGACACAGGGGGCGCGCTTGGGGCCAACGTCCTGACTTTC,CASSQEDTGGALGANVLTF
-,TRBJ2-6,TRBV19,TRBD1,16,TGTGCCAGTACCACGGCCAGGGGGACCGGGGCCAACGTCCTGACTTTC,CASTTARGTGANVLTF
-,TRBJ2-7,TRBV4-2,-,16,TGTGCCAGCAGCCAAGAATATGGGGGCGCATCCTACGAGCAGTACTTC,CASSQEYGGASYEQYF
-,TRBJ2-7,TRBV4-2,-,15,TGTGCCAGCAGCCAAGAAAGGGGGAACTCCTACGAGCAGTACTTC,CASSQERGNSYEQYF
-,TRBJ1-2,TRBV7-2,-,14,TGTGCCAGCAGCTTATATGGGGAGAACTATGGCTACACCTTC,CASSLYGENYGYTF
-,TRBJ2-2,TRBV5-1,TRBD2,15,TGCGCCAGCAGCGGGCTAGCGGGTGGCCCCGGGGAGCTGTTTTTT,CASSGLAGGPGELFF